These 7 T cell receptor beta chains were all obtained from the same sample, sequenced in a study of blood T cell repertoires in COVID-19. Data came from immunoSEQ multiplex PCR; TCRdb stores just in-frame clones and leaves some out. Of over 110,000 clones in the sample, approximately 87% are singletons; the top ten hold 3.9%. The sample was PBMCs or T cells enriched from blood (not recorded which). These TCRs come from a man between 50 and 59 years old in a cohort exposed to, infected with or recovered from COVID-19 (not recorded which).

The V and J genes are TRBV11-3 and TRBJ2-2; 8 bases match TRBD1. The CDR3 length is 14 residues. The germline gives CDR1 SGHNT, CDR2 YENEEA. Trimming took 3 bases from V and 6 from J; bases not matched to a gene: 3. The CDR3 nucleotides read TGTGCCAGCAGCTTTACAGGGGGAGCCGGGGAGCTGTTTTTT. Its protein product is CASSFTGGAGELFF.

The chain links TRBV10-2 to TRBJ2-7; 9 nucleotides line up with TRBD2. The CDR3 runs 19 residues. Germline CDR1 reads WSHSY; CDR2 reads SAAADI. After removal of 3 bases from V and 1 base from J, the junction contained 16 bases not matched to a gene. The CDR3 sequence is CASSEKSRGGLAGSYEQYF. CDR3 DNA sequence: TGCGCCAGCAGTGAAAAGAGCAGGGGGGGGCTAGCGGGATCCTACGAGCAGTACTTC.

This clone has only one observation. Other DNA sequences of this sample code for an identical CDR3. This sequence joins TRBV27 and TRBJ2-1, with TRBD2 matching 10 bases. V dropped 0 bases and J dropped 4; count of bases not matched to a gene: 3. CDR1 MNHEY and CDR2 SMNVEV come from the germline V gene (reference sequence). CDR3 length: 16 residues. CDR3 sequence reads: CASSLSSGGHYNEQFF. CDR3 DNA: TGTGCCAGCAGTTTATCTAGCGGGGGGCATTACAATGAGCAGTTCTTC.

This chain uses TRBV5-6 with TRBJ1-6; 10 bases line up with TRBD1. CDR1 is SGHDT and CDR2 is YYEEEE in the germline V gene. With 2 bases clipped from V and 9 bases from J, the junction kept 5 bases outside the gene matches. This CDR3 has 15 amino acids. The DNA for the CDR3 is TGTGCCAGCAGCTTACCGGGACAGGGGAGTTCACCCCTCCACTTT. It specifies CASSLPGQGSSPLHF.

The CDR3 loop reads CASSQDLGQRAYEQYF. CDR3 sequence (DNA): TGCGCCAGCAGCCAAGATTTGGGACAGCGGGCCTACGAGCAGTACTTC. This chain uses TRBV4-3 with TRBJ2-7, with D perhaps matching TRBD1 (7 bases). CDR1 and CDR2 from the germline V gene are LGHNA and YSLEER. The CDR3 sequence is 16 residues long. Deletions cut 0 bases from V and 2 bases from J, with 14 bases between.

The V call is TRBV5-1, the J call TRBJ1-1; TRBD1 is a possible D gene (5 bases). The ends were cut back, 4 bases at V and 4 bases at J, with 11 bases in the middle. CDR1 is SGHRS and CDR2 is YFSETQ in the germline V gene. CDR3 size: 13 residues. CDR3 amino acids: CASSVMGGTEAFF. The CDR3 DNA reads TGCGCCAGCAGCGTGATGGGGGGCACTGAAGCTTTCTTT. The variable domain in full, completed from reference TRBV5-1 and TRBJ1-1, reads KAGVTQTPRYLIKTRGQQVTLSCSPISGHRSVSWYQQTPGQGLQFLFEYFSETQRNKGNFPGRFSGRQFSNSRSEMNVSTLELGDSALYLCASSVMGGTEAFFGQGTRLTVV.

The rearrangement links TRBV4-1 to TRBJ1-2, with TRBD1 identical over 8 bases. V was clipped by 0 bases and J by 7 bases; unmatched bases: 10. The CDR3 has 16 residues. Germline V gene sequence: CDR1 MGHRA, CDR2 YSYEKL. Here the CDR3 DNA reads TGCGCCAGCAGCCAAGATATTGGCCAGGGGGCGGGTGGCTACACCTTC. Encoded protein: CASSQDIGQGAGGYTF.